This T cell receptor beta chain was documented in a study of blood T cell repertoires in COVID-19. About the research overall: Researchers got acute and convalescent COVID-19 samples from the United States, Italy and Spain. The analysed material was cDNA or gDNA that came from T cells, B-cell-depleted T cells, or PBMCs.

It was during active infection that Seattle patients were enrolled and then longitudinally followed. In the original workflow: Amplifying reference gene primers gave estimates of nucleated cell counts. This table comes from immunoSEQ multiplex PCR, and its TCRdb copy is limited to in-frame clones, with some not included. V, J and clone size reflect that table, while D and trimming were determined from the DNA. The data hold around 370,000 clones, with over 70% observed a single time. CDR1 is SNHLY, CDR2 FYNNEI, per germline. The CDR3 consists of 14 residues. With V trimmed by 5 bases and J by 0 bases, 1 base remained unmatched.

J is TRBJ1-1 and V is TRBV2; 9 bases agree with TRBD1. This receptor was obtained from a woman aged 45-59 years with COVID-19, enrolled during active disease. The sequenced sample was peripheral blood. The CDR3 loop reads CASSRQGVNTEAFF. The CDR3 DNA follows: TGTGCCAGCAGTCGACAGGGGGTGAACACTGAAGCTTTCTTT.